A single sample is the source of the 10 T cell receptor beta chains below, sequenced in a study of T cells in tumors after PD-1 blockade. Profiling relied on immunoSEQ multiplex PCR, and the TCRdb table lists in-frame clones only, not all of them. This sample has approximately 6,200 clones, with approximately 82% found just once. Material: PBMCs, obtained after anti-PD-1 therapy. The receptors were sampled from a human donor with advanced basal cell or squamous cell carcinoma (not recorded which).

The rearrangement links TRBV12-3 or TRBV12-4 to TRBJ1-1; D remains ambiguous. Trimming removed 6 bases from V and 3 bases from J, with 11 bases in between. The CDR3 loop spans 13 amino acids. The CDR3 reads CASSSKSDTEAFF. The CDR3 DNA is TGTGCCAGCAGCTCTAAGAGTGACACTGAAGCTTTCTTT.

CDR3 bases: TGTGCCAGTAGTCCACTTACAGGAACCTACGAGCAGTACTTC. It specifies CASSPLTGTYEQYF. The chain has TRBV19 and TRBJ2-7; TRBD1 is a possible D gene (5 bases). This CDR3 comprises 14 residues. Trimming took off 5 bases at V and 2 bases at J, with 13 bases between the two ends. Per germline, CDR1 LNHDA and CDR2 SQIVND (reference sequence).

A single count supports this clone. The chain is built from TRBV6-2 or TRBV6-3 and TRBJ2-3, with D possibly matching TRBD2 (5 bases). The CDR3 runs 16 residues. V lost 2 bases to trimming and J lost 5 bases, with 17 bases between them. From germline, CDR1 is MNHEY and CDR2 SVGEGT. The CDR3 bases are TGTGCCAGCAGTTACAGGACTGTCTCGGTAATAGATACGCAGTATTTT. It codes for CASSYRTVSVIDTQYF.

The chain combines TRBV5-1 with TRBJ1-5, with 8 nucleotides matching TRBD1. Germline CDR1 and CDR2: SGHRS and YFSETQ. Trimming removed 4 bases from V and 4 bases from J; junction bases left unmatched: 4. The CDR3 is made up of 14 amino acids. The CDR3 protein is CASSPGQGNQPQHF. The CDR3 nucleotides are TGCGCCAGCAGCCCCGGACAGGGAAATCAGCCCCAGCATTTT.

The chain employs TRBV6-1 and TRBJ1-6; D remains unclear. The CDR3 is 14 residues long. Germline V gene data show CDR1 as MNHNS and CDR2 as SASEGT. The ends were cut back, 2 bases at V and 10 bases at J, with 12 bases in the middle. For the CDR3, the DNA is TGTGCCAGCAGTGAATACAGCCCCAACTCACCCCTCCACTTT. This sequence encodes CASSEYSPNSPLHF.

The rearrangement joins TRBV15 to TRBJ2-1; 10 nucleotides line up with TRBD2. The germline V gene encodes CDR1 LNHNV and CDR2 YYDKDF (reference sequence). The V and J ends lost 5 bases and 7 bases, in that order; junction bases with no gene match: 11. The CDR3 covers 16 residues. DNA for the CDR3: TGTGCCACCAGCTTAGGGGCTAGCGGGGGTCTGAATGAGCAGTTCTTC. It yields the protein CATSLGASGGLNEQFF.

CDR3 in DNA: TGTGCCATCAGTGACTTTGGACAGGTTTCCTACGAGCAGTACTTC. Translating it yields CAISDFGQVSYEQYF. The J gene is TRBJ2-7, the V gene TRBV10-3, with 7 bases matching TRBD1. Germline V CDR1 and CDR2: ENHRY, SYGVKD. Trimming at V came to 3 bases and at J to 1 base, leaving 6 bases not matched to a gene. CDR3 length equals 15 residues.

This clone was counted a single time. The genes are TRBV5-4 and TRBJ2-2, with D uncertain. Germline V gene lookup returns CDR1 SGHNT and CDR2 YYREEE (reference sequence). This CDR3 contains 15 residues. Trimming left V 0 bases short and J 1 base short, with 7 bases between. CDR3 loop: CASSLDGRNTGELFF. The CDR3 coding sequence is TGTGCCAGCAGCTTGGATGGAAGGAACACCGGGGAGCTGTTTTTT.

As for this clone: At one boundary the junction diverges from the germline segment, which might be a read error. The rearrangement uses TRBV4-3 and TRBJ2-2; D perhaps matches TRBD2 (5 bases). This CDR3 has 15 residues. CDR1 LGHNA and CDR2 YSLEER come from the germline V gene. CDR3 DNA sequence: TGCGCCAGCAGCCAAGATCGAGGGAACGCCGGGGAGCTGTTTTTT. Translation: CASSQDRGNAGELFF.

The chain is built from TRBV5-6 and TRBJ1-1; D call uncertain. Germline-derived CDR1 and CDR2 are SGHDT and YYEEEE. This CDR3 spans 15 amino acids. V was cut by 1 base and J by 0 bases, with 10 bases left in between. The chain's CDR3 is CASSLSPVLNTEAFF. CDR3 bases: TGTGCCAGCAGCTTGTCCCCCGTTCTGAACACTGAAGCTTTCTTT. Variable domain in full (rest from reference TRBV5-6 and TRBJ1-1): DAGVTQSPTHLIKTRGQQVTLRCSPKSGHDTVSWYQQALGQGPQFIFQYYEEEERQRGNFPDRFSGHQFPNYSSELNVNALLLGDSALYLCASSLSPVLNTEAFFGQGTRLTVV.